This T cell receptor beta chain came from a study of STAT3 mutations in large granular lymphocyte leukemia. V dropped 5 bases and J dropped 7 bases, with 14 bases sitting between them. Germline values: CDR1 GTSNPN, CDR2 SVGIG (reference sequence). The CDR3 has 12 residues. On this clone: The antigen is not known.

The study, taken as a whole, reports: Sampling intervals varied between patients and samples. In some patients, a small highly pathogenic clone possibly went undetected. Suggested: STAT3 mutation was not the ancestral event for these clonal expansions. No sample exists from the first appearance of each clone. In T-cell large granular lymphocyte leukemia, about half of patients showed multiple immunodominant subclonotypes.

TCRdb keeps only in-frame clones here, not all; method: immunoSEQ multiplex PCR. This sample yields approximately 8,000 clones, of which about 88% are seen a single time; roughly 77% belongs to the top ten. The sample was peripheral blood mononuclear cells. The chain uses TRBV30 and TRBJ1-2; D gene ambiguous. This sequence originates from a man at least 80 years old with T-cell large granular lymphocyte leukemia. Some clones in this sample may be carry-over from other donors' samples. The CDR3 is CAWGREGGGYTF. The CDR3 bases are TGTGCCTGGGGCAGAGAGGGCGGTGGCTACACCTTC.